This entry concerns a single TCR beta chain. TCRB transcripts that were expressed got sequenced, as all of the isolated RNA had been reverse transcribed. Naive, central memory and regulatory T cell samples yielded around 3.4 million reads on average. Sequencing used immunoSEQ multiplex PCR; TCRdb keeps in-frame clones, though not all of them. The table includes 300,000 to 350,000 clones, roughly a fifth detected once. This entry belongs to a study of beta chain features in type 1 diabetes. The sample taken for sequencing was naive CD4+ T cells from blood. This sequence was found in a woman aged 18-35 years in good health.

The CDR3 spells CASSFRDRGNSPLHF. The CDR3 bases are TGTGCCAGCAGCTTTCGGGACAGGGGAAATTCACCCCTCCACTTT. This chain uses TRBV13 with TRBJ1-6; 10 positions match TRBD1. Germline CDR1 and CDR2: PRHDT and FYEKMQ (reference sequence). J gave up 7 bases and V 3 bases, and 3 bases lay outside the gene matches. The CDR3 sequence is 15 residues long.